The clone carrying this T cell receptor (beta chain) was counted at least ten times. V was pared by 2 bases and J by 2 bases, with 12 bases of the junction left unmatched. The CDR3 length is 18 residues. From germline, CDR1 is SGHRS and CDR2 YFSETQ. This entry is derived from a study of tumor-infiltrating lymphocytes in oesophageal squamous cell carcinoma. MiXCR was run by TCRdb on the PCR reads, yielding one entry per CDR3 protein. The sample has approximately 6,000 distinct CDR3 sequences; approximately 14% are singletons. Sequenced: normal esophageal tissue next to the tumor. This clonotype was sampled from a male donor with esophageal squamous cell carcinoma. V is TRBV5-1 and J is TRBJ2-3; 9 bases align to TRBD1. In nucleotides, the CDR3 is TGCGCCAGCAGCTTCCGGGACAGGGCCATACGCTCCACAGATACGCAGTATTTT. Its translation is CASSFRDRAIRSTDTQYF.